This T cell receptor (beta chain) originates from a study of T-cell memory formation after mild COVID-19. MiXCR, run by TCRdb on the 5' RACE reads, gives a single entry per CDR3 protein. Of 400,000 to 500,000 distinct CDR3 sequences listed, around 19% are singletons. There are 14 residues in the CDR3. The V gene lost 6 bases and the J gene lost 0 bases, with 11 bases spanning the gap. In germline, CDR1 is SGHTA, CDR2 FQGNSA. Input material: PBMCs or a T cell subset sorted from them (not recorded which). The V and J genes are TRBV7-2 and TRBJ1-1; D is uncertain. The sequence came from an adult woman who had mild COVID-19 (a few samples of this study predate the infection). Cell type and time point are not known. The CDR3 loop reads CASSPIVLNTEAFF. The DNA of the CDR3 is TGTGCCAGCAGTCCTATAGTTTTGAACACTGAAGCTTTCTTT.